This T cell receptor (beta chain) was identified in a study of blood T cell repertoires in COVID-19. Produced via immunoSEQ multiplex PCR; TCRdb's table is partial and in-frame only. The profile shows fewer than 250,000 clones, about 83% of them singletons. Adults between about 18 and 95 years of age took part from fewer than 30 US areas. CDR1 KGHSH and CDR2 LQKENI come from the germline V gene. The ends were cut back, 8 bases at V and 1 base at J, with 17 bases in the middle. This CDR3 is 15 amino acids long. The chain joins TRBV18 to TRBJ2-5; D may be TRBD1 (6 bases). The origin of this receptor is a woman in her 40s who had been exposed to COVID-19. Material: PBMCs or T cells enriched from blood (not recorded which). The CDR3 DNA sequence: TGTGCCAGCCTGGGCTTACAGGACAGCCAAGAGACCCAGTACTTC. Its protein product is CASLGLQDSQETQYF.